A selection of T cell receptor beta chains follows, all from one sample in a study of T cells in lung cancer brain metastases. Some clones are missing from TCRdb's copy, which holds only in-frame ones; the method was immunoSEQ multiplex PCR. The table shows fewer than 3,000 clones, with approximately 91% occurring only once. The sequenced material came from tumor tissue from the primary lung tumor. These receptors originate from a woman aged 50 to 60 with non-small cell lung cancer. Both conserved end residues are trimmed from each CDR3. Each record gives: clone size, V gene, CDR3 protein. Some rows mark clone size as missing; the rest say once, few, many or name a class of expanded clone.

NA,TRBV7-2,ASSYASGRKLGDTQY
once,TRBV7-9,ASSPRSDYEQY
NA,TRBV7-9,ASIKRGLAGTNEQF
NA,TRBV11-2,ASSSGQASIFGYT
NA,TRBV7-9,ASSLDTAYEQY
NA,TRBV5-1,ASSLDRIPYNEQF
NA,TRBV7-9,ASSLSGSGNIIY
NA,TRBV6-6,ASHQGFGANVLT
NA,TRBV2,ASSTPQGTEAF
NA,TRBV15,ATSSGSGGITDTQY
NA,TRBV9,ASSVTDNTEAF
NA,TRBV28,ASTKQTSNTGELF
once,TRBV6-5,ASSRQGAKTQY
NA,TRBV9,ASSDVNNEQY
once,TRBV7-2,ASSPPGQSNSPLH
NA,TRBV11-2,ASSSHGTGGLREQY
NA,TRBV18,ASSPQNTGELF
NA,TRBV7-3,ASSLGGPEAF
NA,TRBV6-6,ASSLQGAKNIQY
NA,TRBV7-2,ASSLVAGGIQETQY
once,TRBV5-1,ASSWASTGSGNTIY
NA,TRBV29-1,SVVGWMGEMNTEAF
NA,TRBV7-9,ASSLDLKREAF
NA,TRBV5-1,ASSLDDRLGGYT
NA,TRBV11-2,ASSFAGQDSYEQY
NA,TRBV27,VSSRRLAGRVGELF
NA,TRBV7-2,ASSLMRGQNSPLH
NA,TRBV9,ASSALPTRAGADTQY
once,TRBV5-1,ASRPGTSGGKQF
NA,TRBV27,ASSFLFEGQETQY
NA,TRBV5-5,ASSLALTGNQPQH
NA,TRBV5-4,ASSLILAGGQDTQY
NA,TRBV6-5,ASSYTGGYTEAF
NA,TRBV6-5,ASSYEGRGYT
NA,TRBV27,ASSLNSYNQETQY
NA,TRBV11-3,ASQLGSYNEQF
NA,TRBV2,ASLGGISYEQY
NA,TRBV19,ASSRGQYSNQPQH
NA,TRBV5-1,ASSLQGSSYEQY
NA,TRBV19,ASSVTGVGYT
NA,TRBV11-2,ASSQQQSRANVLT